This T cell receptor (beta chain) was identified in a study of T cells in Graves' hyperthyroidism and ophthalmopathy. Study-wide results and caveats: Ophthalmopathy was told apart from stable hyperthyroidism by a 13 V-J model.

The CDR3 covers 14 residues. The germline V gene encodes CDR1 LGHDT and CDR2 YNNKEL (reference sequence). V was clipped by 1 base and J by 10 bases, with 16 bases between them. Uncontrolled infection, other autoimmune disease, pregnancy or lactation led to exclusion. Amplified TCR beta CDR3 regions derived from RNA transcripts. HTBI primers were used for first-round RT-PCR of the TCR CDR3. TCRdb fed the multiplex PCR reads into MiXCR, producing one record per CDR3 protein. The table lists under 400,000 distinct CDR3 sequences, about a sixth of them singletons. In the case of this clonotype: Its target is not known.

This TCR was sampled from a woman in her thirties or forties with Graves' ophthalmopathy. The rearrangement links TRBV3-1 to TRBJ1-2, with no clear D. The sequencing sample was made of blood. As DNA, the CDR3 is TGTGCCAGCAGCCAAGGGCAGTGGTCTGCGCCCTACACCTTC. Translated, it gives CASSQGQWSAPYTF.